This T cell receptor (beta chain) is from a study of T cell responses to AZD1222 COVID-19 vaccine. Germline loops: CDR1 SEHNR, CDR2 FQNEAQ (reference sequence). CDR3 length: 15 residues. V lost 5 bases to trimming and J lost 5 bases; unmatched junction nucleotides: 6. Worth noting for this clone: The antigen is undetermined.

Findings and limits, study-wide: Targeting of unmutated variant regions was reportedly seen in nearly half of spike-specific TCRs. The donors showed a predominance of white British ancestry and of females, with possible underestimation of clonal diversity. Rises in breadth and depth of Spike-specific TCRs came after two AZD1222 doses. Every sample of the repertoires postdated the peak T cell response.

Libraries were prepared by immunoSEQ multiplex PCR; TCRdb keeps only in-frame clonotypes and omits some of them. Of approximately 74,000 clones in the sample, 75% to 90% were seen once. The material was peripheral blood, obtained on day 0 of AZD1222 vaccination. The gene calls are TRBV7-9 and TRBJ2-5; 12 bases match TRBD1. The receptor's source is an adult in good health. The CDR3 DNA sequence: TGTGCCAGCAGCCCGGGACAGGGGGCGAGGGAGACCCAGTACTTC. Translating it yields CASSPGQGARETQYF. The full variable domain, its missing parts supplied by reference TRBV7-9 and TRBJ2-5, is DTGVSQNPRHKITKRGQNVTFRCDPISEHNRLYWYRQTLGQGPEFLTYFQNEAQLEKSRLLSDRFSAERPKGSFSTLEIQRTEQGDSAMYLCASSPGQGARETQYFGPGTRLLVL.